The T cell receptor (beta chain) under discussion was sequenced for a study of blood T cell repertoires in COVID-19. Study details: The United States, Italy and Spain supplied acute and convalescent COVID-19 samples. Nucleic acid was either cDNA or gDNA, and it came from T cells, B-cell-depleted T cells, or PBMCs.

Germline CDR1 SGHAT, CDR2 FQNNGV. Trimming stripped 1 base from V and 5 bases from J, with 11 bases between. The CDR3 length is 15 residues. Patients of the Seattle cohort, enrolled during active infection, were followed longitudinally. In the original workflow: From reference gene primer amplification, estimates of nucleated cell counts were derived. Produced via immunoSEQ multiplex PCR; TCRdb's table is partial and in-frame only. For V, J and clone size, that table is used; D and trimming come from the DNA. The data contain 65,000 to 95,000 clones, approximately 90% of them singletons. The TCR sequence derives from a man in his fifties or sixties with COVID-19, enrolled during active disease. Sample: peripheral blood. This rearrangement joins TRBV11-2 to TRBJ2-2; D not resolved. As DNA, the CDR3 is TGTGCCAGCAGCTTAGGTTCTCTACAGACCGGGGAGCTGTTTTTT. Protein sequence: CASSLGSLQTGELFF.